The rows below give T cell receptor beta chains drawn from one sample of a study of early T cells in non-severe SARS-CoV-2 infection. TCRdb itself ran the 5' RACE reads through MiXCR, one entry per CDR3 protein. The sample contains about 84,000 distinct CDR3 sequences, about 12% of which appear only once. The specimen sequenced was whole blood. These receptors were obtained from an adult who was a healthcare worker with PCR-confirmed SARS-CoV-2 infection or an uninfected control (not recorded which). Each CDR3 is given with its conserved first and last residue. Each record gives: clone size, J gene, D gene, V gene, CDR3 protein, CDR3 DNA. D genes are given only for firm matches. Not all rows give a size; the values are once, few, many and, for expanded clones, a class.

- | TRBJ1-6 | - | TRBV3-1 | CASSQDLGPFQGAPLHF | TGTGCCAGCAGCCAAGACTTGGGACCCTTCCAAGGGGCACCCCTCCACTTT
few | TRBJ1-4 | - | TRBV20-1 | CSASLDNEKLFF | TGCAGTGCTAGTCTTGATAATGAAAAACTGTTTTTT
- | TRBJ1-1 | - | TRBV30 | CAWSVTRVEAFF | TGTGCCTGGAGTGTAACCAGGGTTGAAGCTTTCTTT
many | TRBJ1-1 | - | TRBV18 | CASSPHRQDEAFF | TGTGCCAGCTCACCTCATAGACAGGATGAAGCTTTCTTT
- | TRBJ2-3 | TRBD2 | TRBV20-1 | CSARGPFGGRAPDTQYF | TGCAGTGCTAGAGGTCCGTTTGGCGGGAGGGCCCCAGATACGCAGTATTTT
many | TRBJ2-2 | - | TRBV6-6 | CASSYLTTGELFF | TGTGCCAGCAGTTACTTAACTACCGGGGAGCTGTTTTTT
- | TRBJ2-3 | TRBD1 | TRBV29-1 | CSVEDLGTEQYF | TGCAGCGTTGAAGATCTGGGGACAGAGCAGTATTTT
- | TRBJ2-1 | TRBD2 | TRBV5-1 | CASSSGLAGENEQFF | TGCGCCAGCAGCTCCGGACTAGCGGGAGAGAATGAGCAGTTCTTC
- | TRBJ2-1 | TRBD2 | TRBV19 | CASSPSGNYNEQFF | TGTGCCAGTAGTCCTAGCGGGAACTACAATGAGCAGTTCTTC
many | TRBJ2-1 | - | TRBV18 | CASSPPTIEQFF | TGTGCCAGCTCACCACCGACGATAGAGCAGTTCTTC
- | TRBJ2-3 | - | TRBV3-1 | CASSQGEVQYF | TGTGCCAGCAGCCAAGGAGAGGTGCAGTATTTT
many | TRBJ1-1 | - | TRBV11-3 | CASSSPGGGFEAFF | TGTGCCAGCAGCTCCCCCGGAGGGGGATTTGAAGCTTTCTTT
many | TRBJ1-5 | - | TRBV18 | CASSPTGSGNQPQHF | TGTGCCAGCTCACCCACCGGGAGCGGCAATCAGCCCCAGCATTTT
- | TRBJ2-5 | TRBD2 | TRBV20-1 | CRARDYQLAGSSETQYF | TGCAGAGCTAGAGATTATCAGCTAGCGGGTTCGTCCGAGACCCAGTACTTC
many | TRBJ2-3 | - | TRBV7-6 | CASSLGLYTDTQYF | TGTGCCAGCAGCTTAGGACTATACACAGATACGCAGTATTTT
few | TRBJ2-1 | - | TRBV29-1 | CSVDPLGGQFF | TGCAGCGTTGATCCCCTGGGGGGGCAGTTCTTC
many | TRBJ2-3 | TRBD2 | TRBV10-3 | CATQPTSGSFGTDTQYF | TGTGCCACGCAACCGACTAGCGGGAGTTTCGGCACAGATACGCAGTATTTT
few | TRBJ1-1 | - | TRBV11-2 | CASSRQTEAFF | TGTGCCAGCAGCCGCCAGACTGAAGCTTTCTTT
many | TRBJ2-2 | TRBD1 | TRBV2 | CASSPGTGGAVLNTGELFF | TGTGCCAGCAGTCCCGGGACAGGGGGCGCGGTACTGAACACCGGGGAGCTGTTTTTT
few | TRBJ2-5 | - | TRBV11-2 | CASSSRQYQETQYF | TGTGCCAGCAGCTCCAGACAGTACCAAGAGACCCAGTACTTC
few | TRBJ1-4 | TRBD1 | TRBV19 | CASSIVGQSTATNEKLFF | TGTGCCAGTAGTATAGTGGGACAGAGCACCGCAACTAATGAAAAACTGTTTTTT
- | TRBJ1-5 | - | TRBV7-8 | CASSLAPLQGDQPQHF | TGTGCCAGCAGCTTAGCCCCGTTGCAGGGAGATCAGCCCCAGCATTTT